The source of this T cell receptor beta chain is a study of response to subunit inactivated influenza vaccine. Study-wide findings and caveats: Authors suggested each seasonal flu vaccination may recruit only limited numbers of new T cells.

TCRdb called the RT-PCR reads again in MiXCR, with one record for every CDR3 protein. The data show 650,000 or so distinct CDR3 sequences, 12% to 15% seen once. This clonotype was counted only a few times. Its target is unknown. Trimming left V 10 bases short and J 4 bases short, with 16 bases between. Germline values: CDR1 LNHDA, CDR2 SQIVND (reference sequence). The CDR3 sequence is 13 residues long. This TCR was recovered from a man over 45 who received an inactivated influenza vaccine. The sequencing here drew on PBMCs from blood, taken 14 to 15 days before vaccination. V is TRBV19 and J is TRBJ1-2; D is unresolved. The CDR3 sequence: CATLGGTLYGYTF. The CDR3 coding sequence is TGTGCCACCCTGGGCGGAACTCTCTATGGCTACACCTTC.